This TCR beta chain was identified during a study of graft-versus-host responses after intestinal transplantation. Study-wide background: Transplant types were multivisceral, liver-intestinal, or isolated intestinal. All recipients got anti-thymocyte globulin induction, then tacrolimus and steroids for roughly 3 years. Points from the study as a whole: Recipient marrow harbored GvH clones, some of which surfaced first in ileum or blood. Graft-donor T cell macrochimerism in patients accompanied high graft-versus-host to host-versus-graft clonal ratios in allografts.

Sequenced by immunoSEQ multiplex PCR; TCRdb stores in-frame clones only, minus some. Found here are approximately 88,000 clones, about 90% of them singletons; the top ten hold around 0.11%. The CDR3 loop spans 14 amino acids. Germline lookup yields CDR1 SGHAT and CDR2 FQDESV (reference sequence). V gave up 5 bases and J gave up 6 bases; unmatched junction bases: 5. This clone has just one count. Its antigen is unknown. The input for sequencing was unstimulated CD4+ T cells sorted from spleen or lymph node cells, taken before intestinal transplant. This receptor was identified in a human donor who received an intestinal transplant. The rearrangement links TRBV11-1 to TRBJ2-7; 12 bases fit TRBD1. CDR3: CASSPGTGGPEQYF. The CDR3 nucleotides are TGTGCCAGCAGCCCCGGGACAGGGGGCCCCGAGCAGTACTTC.